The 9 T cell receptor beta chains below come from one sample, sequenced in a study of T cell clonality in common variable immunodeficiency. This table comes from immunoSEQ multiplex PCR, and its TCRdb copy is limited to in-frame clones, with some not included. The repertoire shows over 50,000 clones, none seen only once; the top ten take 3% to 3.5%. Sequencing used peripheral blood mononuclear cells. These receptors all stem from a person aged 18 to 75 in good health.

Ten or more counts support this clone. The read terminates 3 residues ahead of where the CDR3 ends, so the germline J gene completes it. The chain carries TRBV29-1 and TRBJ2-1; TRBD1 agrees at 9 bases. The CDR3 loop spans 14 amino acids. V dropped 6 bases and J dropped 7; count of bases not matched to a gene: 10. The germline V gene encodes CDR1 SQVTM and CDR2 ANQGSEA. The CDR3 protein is CSVDPPGQGNEQFF. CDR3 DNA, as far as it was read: TGCAGCGTCGATCCACCGGGACAGGGTAATGAG.

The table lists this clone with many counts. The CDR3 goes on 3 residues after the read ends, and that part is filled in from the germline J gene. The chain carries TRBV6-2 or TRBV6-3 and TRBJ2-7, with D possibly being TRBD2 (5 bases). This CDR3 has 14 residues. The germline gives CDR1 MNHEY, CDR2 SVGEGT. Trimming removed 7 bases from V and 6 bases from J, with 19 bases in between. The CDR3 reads CASTVRESRGEQYF. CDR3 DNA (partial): TGTGCCAGCACCGTGCGAGAGAGTCGGGGCGAG.

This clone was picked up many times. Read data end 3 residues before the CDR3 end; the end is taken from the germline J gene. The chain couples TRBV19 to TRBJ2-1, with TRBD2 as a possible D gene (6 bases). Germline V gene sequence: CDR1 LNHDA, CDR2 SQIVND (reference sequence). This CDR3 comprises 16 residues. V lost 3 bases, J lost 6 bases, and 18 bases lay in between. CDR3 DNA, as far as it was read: TGTGCCAGTAGTATTTTGTGGGGGGTTGGGGTCAATGAG. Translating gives CASSILWGVGVNE. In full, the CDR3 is CASSILWGVGVNEQFF.

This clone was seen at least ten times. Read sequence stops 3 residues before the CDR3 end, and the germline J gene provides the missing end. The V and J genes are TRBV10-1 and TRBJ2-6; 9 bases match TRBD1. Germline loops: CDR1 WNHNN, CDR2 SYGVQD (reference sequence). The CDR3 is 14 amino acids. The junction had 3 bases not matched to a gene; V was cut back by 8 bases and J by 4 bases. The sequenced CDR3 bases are TGCGCCAGCCGGACAGGGGAAGGGGCCAACGTC. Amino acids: CASRTGEGANV. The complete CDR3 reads CASRTGEGANVLTF.

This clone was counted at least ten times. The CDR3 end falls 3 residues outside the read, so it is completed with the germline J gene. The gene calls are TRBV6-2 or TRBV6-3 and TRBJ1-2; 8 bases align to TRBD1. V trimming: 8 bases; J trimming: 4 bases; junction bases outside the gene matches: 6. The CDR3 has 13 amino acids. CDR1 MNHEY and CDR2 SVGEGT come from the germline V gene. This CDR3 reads CASLSDRGYGYTF. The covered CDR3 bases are TGTGCCAGCCTGAGTGACAGGGGCTATGGC.

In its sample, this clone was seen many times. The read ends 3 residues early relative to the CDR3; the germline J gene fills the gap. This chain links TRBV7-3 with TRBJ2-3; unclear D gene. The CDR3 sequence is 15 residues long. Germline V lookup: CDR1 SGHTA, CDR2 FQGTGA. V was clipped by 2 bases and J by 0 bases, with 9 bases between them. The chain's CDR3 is CASSLGPPSTDTQYF. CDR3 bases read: TGTGCCAGCAGCTTAGGGCCGCCAAGCACAGATACG.

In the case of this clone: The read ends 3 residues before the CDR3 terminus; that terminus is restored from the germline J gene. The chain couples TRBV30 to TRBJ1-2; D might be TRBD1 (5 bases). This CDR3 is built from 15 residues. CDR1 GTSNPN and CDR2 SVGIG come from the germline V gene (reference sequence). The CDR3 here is CAWTGTSVLSDTYTF. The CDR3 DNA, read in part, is TGTGCCTGGACCGGGACTAGCGTTTTGAGCGATACC. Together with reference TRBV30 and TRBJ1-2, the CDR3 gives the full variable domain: SQTIHQWPATLVQPVGSPLSLECTVEGTSNPNLYWYRQAAGRGLQLLFYSVGIGQISSEVPQNLSASRPQDRQFILSSKKLLLSDSGFYLCAWTGTSVLSDTYTFGSGTRLTVV.

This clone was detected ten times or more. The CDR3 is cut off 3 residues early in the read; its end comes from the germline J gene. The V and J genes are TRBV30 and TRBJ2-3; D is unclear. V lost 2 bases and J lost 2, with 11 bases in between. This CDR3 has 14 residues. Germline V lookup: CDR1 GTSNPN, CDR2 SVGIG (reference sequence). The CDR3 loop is CAWSPRIATDTQYF. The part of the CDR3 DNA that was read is TGTGCCTGGAGTCCCCGGATAGCCACAGATACG.

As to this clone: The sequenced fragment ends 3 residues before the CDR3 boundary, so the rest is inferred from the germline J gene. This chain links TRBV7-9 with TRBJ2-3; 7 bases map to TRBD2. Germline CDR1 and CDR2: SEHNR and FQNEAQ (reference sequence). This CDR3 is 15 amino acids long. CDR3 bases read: TGTGCCAGCAGCTTAAATACGGGCGGGAGCGAGACG. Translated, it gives CASSLNTGGSET. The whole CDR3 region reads CASSLNTGGSETQYF.